This T cell receptor beta chain was captured in a study of T cells in localized non-small cell lung cancer. Study observations and caveats: A median of 57 clones ranked among the top 100 in tumor appeared in adjacent lung.

The repertoire was sequenced with immunoSEQ multiplex PCR; TCRdb's copy has only in-frame clones and lacks some. Here the sample spans more than 70,000 clones, just under 85% being singletons. Worth noting for this clone: Its antigen is not identified.

This CDR3 spans 14 amino acids. The germline V gene has CDR1 MNHNS and CDR2 SASEGT. Trimming removed 2 bases from V and 7 bases from J, with 14 bases in between. This TCR came from a man aged 40 to 70 with stage I lung adenocarcinoma. The chain is built from TRBV6-1 and TRBJ1-2; perhaps TRBD1 as D (5 bases). The source was peripheral blood, collected before any cancer treatment. The DNA of the CDR3 is TGTGCCAGCAGTGAAAGGGGTCACGGGTCTGGCTACACCTTC. Its protein product is CASSERGHGSGYTF.